The 7 T cell receptor beta chains listed next were all sequenced from one sample in a study of blood T cell repertoires in COVID-19. The data were produced by immunoSEQ multiplex PCR, yet TCRdb's version contains in-frame clones alone and is incomplete. The top ten hold 2% to 2.5% of the sample, which has under 150,000 clones, less than 90% seen once. The material sequenced was peripheral blood. The receptors derive from a man aged 30 to 45 with acute or convalescent COVID-19.

This clone was seen only a few times. The chain is built from TRBV5-6 and TRBJ2-2; D possibly corresponds to TRBD1 (6 bases). The germline CDR1 and CDR2 sequences are SGHDT and YYEEEE. The CDR3 extends over 17 amino acids. V dropped 2 bases and J dropped 7 bases, with 21 bases sitting between them. CDR3: CASSFTTGTTLSGELFF. The CDR3 DNA follows: TGTGCCAGCAGCTTTACAACCGGGACAACGCTCAGCGGGGAGCTGTTTTTT. The complete variable domain, with remaining parts taken from reference TRBV5-6 and TRBJ2-2, reads DAGVTQSPTHLIKTRGQQVTLRCSPKSGHDTVSWYQQALGQGPQFIFQYYEEEERQRGNFPDRFSGHQFPNYSSELNVNALLLGDSALYLCASSFTTGTTLSGELFFGEGSRLTVL.

This chain connects TRBV7-2 to TRBJ2-1; possible D gene TRBD2, 6 bases. The CDR3 consists of 13 residues. The V end lost 6 bases, the J end lost 5 bases, and 11 bases lay between the germline ends. The germline V gene encodes CDR1 SGHTA and CDR2 FQGNSA. The CDR3 here is CASRLGGNNEQFF. The CDR3 bases are TGTGCCAGCAGGCTGGGCGGGAACAATGAGCAGTTCTTC.

CDR3 region: CASSIVGTGTTNIYEQYF. CDR3 coding DNA: TGTGCCAGTAGTATTGTCGGAACCGGGACAACGAATATCTACGAGCAGTACTTC. J is TRBJ2-7 and V is TRBV19; D is possibly TRBD1 (6 bases). Per the germline V gene, CDR1 is LNHDA and CDR2 is SQIVND (reference sequence). This CDR3 is built from 18 residues. Deletions cut 3 bases from V and 3 bases from J, with 24 bases between.

For the CDR3, the DNA is TGTGCCAGCAGCTTGTATTTTAGCGTCCCAGATACGCAGTATTTT. The encoded protein is CASSLYFSVPDTQYF. The rearrangement links TRBV5-8 to TRBJ2-3, with D possibly TRBD2 on 5 matching bases. V was cut by 1 base and J by 4 bases, with 13 bases left in between. CDR1 is SGHTS, CDR2 YDEGEE, per germline. This CDR3 has 15 amino acids.

The chain recombines TRBV6-5 with TRBJ1-1, with TRBD1 matching 8 bases. J gave up 5 bases and V 4 bases, and 6 bases lay outside the gene matches. This CDR3 region has 14 residues. Germline CDR1 is MNHEY and CDR2 is SVGAGI. For the CDR3, the DNA is TGTGCCAGCAGTTCCCGGGACAGGTTGACTGAAGCTTTCTTT. It translates to CASSSRDRLTEAFF.

Turning to this clone: Given a much more abundant clone one base away, this may be a read error. CDR3 protein: CASSQTASEQYF. The CDR3 coding sequence is TGTGCCAGCAGCCAAACTGCTTCCGAGCAGTACTTC. The rearrangement uses TRBV3-1 (or the pseudogene TRBV3-2) and TRBJ2-7; D remains ambiguous. From germline, CDR1 is LGHDT and CDR2 YNNKEL (reference sequence). The CDR3 runs to 12 residues. Trimming cost V 2 bases and J 6 bases, with 8 bases left between them.

The chain couples TRBV9 to TRBJ2-3, with D perhaps TRBD2 (6 bases). CDR1 and CDR2 from the germline V gene are SGDLS and YYNGEE. CDR3 length: 13 amino acids. The germline V and J ends were trimmed by 7 bases and 2 bases, with 11 bases remaining between them. The CDR3: CASAGGYTDTQYF. CDR3 coding DNA: TGTGCCAGCGCTGGGGGGTACACAGATACGCAGTATTTT.